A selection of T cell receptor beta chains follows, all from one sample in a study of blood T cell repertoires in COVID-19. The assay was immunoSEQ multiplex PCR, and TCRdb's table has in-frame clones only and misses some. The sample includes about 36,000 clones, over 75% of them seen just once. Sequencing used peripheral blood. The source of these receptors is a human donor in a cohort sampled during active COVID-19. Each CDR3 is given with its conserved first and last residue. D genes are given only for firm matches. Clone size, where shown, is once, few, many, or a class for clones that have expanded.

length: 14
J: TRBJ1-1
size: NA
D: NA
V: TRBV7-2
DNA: TGTGCCAGCAGGGAACCAGGGGTGAACACTGAAGCTTTCTTT
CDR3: CASREPGVNTEAFF

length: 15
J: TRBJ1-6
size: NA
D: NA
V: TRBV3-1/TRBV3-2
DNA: TGTGCCAGCAGCCAAGTTTGGAGGGCGGATTCACCCCTCCACTTT
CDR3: CASSQVWRADSPLHF

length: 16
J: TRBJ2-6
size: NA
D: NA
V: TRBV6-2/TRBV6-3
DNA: TGTGCCAGCAGTTACTCCCCCTACTCTGGGGCCAACGTCCTGACTTTC
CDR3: CASSYSPYSGANVLTF

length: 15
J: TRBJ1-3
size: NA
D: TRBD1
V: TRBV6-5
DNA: TGTGCCAGCAGAGCGCTACAGGGGGCGCGGGACACCATATATTTT
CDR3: CASRALQGARDTIYF

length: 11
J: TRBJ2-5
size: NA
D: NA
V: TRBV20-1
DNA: TGCAGTGCTTCCGACCGGGGTACCCAGTACTTC
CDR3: CSASDRGTQYF

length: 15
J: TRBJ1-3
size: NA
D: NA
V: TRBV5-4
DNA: TGTGCCAGCAGCTTGGACAGGAGCTCTGGAAACACCATATATTTT
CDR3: CASSLDRSSGNTIYF

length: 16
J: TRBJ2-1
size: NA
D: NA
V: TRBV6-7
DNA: TGTGCCAGCAGCTCCCCCGTACTTAGCTCCTACAATGAGCAGTTCTTC
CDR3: CASSSPVLSSYNEQFF

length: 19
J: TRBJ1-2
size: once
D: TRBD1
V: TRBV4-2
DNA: TGTGCCAGCAGCCAATCCCAGCTTCAACCGGGACAGGGGTTAGGTGGCTACACCTTC
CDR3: CASSQSQLQPGQGLGGYTF

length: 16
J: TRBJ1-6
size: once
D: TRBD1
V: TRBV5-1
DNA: TGCGCCAGCAGCTTGGAGGGACAGAACTATAATTCACCCCTCCACTTT
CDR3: CASSLEGQNYNSPLHF

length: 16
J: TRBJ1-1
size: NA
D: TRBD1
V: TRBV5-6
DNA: TGTGCCAGCAGCCTACGGACAGGGGGAATGAACACTGAAGCTTTCTTT
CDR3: CASSLRTGGMNTEAFF

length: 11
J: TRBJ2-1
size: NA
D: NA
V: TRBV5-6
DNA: TGTGCCAGCAGCCGACTAAATGAGCAGTTCTTC
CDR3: CASSRLNEQFF

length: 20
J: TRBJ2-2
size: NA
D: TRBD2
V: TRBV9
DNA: TGTGCCAGCAGCGTAATAGGCGGGTTAGCGGGGGATCGAGTCACCGGGGAGCTGTTTTTT
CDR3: CASSVIGGLAGDRVTGELFF

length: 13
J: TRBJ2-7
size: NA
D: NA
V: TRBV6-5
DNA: TGTGCCAGCAGGCGGGGCAACTCCTACGAGCAGTACTTC
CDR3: CASRRGNSYEQYF

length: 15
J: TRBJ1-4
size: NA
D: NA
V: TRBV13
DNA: TGTGCCAGCAGCTTAGGGACTCTGATGGAAGAAAAACTGTTTTTT
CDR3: CASSLGTLMEEKLFF

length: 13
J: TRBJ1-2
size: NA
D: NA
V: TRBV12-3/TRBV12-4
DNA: TGTGCCAGCAGTTTGCAGGAACCCTATGGCTACACCTTC
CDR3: CASSLQEPYGYTF

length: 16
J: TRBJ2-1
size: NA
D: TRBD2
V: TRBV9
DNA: TGTGCCAGCAGCCCCCGGGGTAGCGGGGCGGAGGATGAGCAGTTCTTC
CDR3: CASSPRGSGAEDEQFF

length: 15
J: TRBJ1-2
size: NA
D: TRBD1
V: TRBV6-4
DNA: TGTGCCAGCAGTGACACAGGGGACACCACCTATGGCTACACCTTC
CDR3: CASSDTGDTTYGYTF

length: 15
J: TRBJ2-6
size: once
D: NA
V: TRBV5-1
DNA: TGCGCCAGCAGCCGGAGCCTCTCTGGGGCCAACGTCCTGACTTTC
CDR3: CASSRSLSGANVLTF

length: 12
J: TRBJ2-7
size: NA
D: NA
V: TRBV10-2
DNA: TGCGCCAGCAGTGAAATCCGCTACGAGCAGTACTTC
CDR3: CASSEIRYEQYF

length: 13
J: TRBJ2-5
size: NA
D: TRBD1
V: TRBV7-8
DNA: TGTGCCAGCAGCTCGGGACAGCAAGAGACCCAGTACTTC
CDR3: CASSSGQQETQYF

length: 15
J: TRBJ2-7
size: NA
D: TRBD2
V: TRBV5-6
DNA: TGTGCCAGCAGCTTCCGCGGGGGGGCGTCCTACGAGCAGTACTTC
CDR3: CASSFRGGASYEQYF

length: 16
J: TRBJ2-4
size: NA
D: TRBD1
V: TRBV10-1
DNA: TGCGCCAGAAAGTCCCACAGGGGGCGCGACAAAAACATTCAGTACTTC
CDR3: CARKSHRGRDKNIQYF

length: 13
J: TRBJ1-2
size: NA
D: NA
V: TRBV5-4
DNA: TGTGCCAGCAGCTCACCGACAGGTGATGGCTACACCTTC
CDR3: CASSSPTGDGYTF

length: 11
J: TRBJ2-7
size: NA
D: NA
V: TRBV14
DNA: TGTGCCAGCAGCGCACAATACGAGCAGTACTTC
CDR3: CASSAQYEQYF

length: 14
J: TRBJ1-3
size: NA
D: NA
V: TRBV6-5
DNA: TGTGCCAGCAGTTACACACAGGGCCTAAACACCATATATTTT
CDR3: CASSYTQGLNTIYF

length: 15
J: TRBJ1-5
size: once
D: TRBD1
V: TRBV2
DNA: TGTGCCAGCACTCGGGACAGGGGGTTCAATCAGCCCCAGCATTTT
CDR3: CASTRDRGFNQPQHF

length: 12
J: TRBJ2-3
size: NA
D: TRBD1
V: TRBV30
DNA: TGTGCCTGGGACAGGGTAGGAGATACGCAGTATTTT
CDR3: CAWDRVGDTQYF

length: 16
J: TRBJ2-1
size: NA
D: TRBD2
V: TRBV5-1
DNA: TGCGCCAGCAGCTTCCTTAGCGGGGGCCCCGCCAATGAGCAGTTCTTC
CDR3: CASSFLSGGPANEQFF

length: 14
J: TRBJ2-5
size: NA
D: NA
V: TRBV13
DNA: TGTGCCAGCAGCCCCTACCGGGAGCAAGAGACCCAGTACTTC
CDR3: CASSPYREQETQYF

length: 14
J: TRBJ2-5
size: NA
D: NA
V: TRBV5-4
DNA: TGTGCCAGCAGCTTGGAGGCGGGGCAAGAGACCCAGTACTTC
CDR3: CASSLEAGQETQYF

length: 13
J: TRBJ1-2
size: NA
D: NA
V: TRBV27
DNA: TGTGCCAGCAGTTTTGGACAGAACTATGGCTACACCTTC
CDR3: CASSFGQNYGYTF

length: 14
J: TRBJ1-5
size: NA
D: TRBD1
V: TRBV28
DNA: TGTGCCAGCCACCGGGACAGGGGGAATCAGCCCCAGCATTTT
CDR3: CASHRDRGNQPQHF

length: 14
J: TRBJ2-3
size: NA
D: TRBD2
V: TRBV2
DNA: TGTGCCAGCAGAGCGGGACCGAGCACAGATACGCAGTATTTT
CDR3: CASRAGPSTDTQYF

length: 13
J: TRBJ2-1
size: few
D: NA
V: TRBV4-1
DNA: TGCGCCAGCAGCCAAGATAAGGGACAAGAAGAATTCTTC
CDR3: CASSQDKGQEEFF

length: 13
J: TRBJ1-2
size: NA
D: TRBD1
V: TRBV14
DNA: TGTGCCAGCAGCCCGGACAGGGCGGGCGGCTACACCTTC
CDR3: CASSPDRAGGYTF

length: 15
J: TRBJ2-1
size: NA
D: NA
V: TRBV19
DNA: TGTGCCAGTAGTGGGGGCCTGAGCTCCTACAATGAGCAGTTCTTC
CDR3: CASSGGLSSYNEQFF

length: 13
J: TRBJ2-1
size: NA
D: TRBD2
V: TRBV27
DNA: TGTGCCAGCAGTTTAGCGGGGGGCTATGAGCAGTTCTTC
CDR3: CASSLAGGYEQFF

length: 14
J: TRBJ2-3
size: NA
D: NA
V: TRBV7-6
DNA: TGTGCCAGCAGCCCCGAAGGGGTTGGAGATACGCAGTATTTT
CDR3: CASSPEGVGDTQYF

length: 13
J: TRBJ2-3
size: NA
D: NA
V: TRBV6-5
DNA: TGTGCCAGCAGTTACCTACGCACAGATACGCAGTATTTT
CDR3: CASSYLRTDTQYF

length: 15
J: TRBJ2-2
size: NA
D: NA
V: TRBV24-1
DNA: TGTGCCACCAGTGATTGGGCCGCGAACACCGGGGAGCTGTTTTTT
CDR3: CATSDWAANTGELFF

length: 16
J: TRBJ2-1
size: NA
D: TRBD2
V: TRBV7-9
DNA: TGTGCCAGCAGCTTCTTCGCGGGGGGTTCCCAAAATGAGCAGTTCTTC
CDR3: CASSFFAGGSQNEQFF

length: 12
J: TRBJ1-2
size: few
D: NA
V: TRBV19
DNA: TGTGCCACCCAGGGAGGTAGCTATGGCTACACCTTC
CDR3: CATQGGSYGYTF

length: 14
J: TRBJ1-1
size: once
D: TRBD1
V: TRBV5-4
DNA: TGTGCCAGCAGCCCGGACAGGGCAAACACTGAAGCTTTCTTT
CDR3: CASSPDRANTEAFF

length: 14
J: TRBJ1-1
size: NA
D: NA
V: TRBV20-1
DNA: TGCAGTGCTAGTCTGTCCGGGAGGAACACTGAAGCTTTCTTT
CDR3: CSASLSGRNTEAFF

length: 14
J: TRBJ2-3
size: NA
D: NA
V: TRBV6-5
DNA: TGTGCCAGCAGTTATGGCCCCCATGGAGATACGCAGTATTTT
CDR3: CASSYGPHGDTQYF

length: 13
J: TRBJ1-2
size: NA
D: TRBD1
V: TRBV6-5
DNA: TGTGCCAGCAGGGCACGGGACAGCCGGGGCTACACCTTC
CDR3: CASRARDSRGYTF

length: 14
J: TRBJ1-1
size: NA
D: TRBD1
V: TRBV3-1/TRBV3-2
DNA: TGTGCCAGCAGCCACCACGACAGGGGCACTGAAGCTTTCTTT
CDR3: CASSHHDRGTEAFF

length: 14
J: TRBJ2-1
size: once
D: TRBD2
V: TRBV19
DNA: TGTGCCAGTCAGACTAGCGGGGGGGCCTATGAGCAGTTCTTC
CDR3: CASQTSGGAYEQFF

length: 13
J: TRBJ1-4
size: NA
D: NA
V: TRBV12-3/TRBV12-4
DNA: TGTGCCAGCAGAGGGGCTAGTAATGAAAAACTGTTTTTT
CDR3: CASRGASNEKLFF

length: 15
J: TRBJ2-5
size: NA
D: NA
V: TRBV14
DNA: TGTGCCAGCAGCCAAGACGCCCCCCCCGGGGAGACCCAGTACTTC
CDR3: CASSQDAPPGETQYF

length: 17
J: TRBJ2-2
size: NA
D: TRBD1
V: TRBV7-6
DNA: TGTGCCAGCAGCTTAGGGGCAGGGGGCTTTGGCACCGGGGAGCTGTTTTTT
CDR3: CASSLGAGGFGTGELFF

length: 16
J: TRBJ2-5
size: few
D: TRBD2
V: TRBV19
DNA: TGTGCCAGTACCAAGACTAGCGGGGGGCGGGTGGAGACCCAGTACTTC
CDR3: CASTKTSGGRVETQYF

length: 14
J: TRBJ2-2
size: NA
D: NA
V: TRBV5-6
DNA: TGTGCCAGCAGCAAGAGGGGGGGCACCGGGGAGCTGTTTTTT
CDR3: CASSKRGGTGELFF

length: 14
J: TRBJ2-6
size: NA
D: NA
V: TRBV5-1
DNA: TGCGCCAGCAGCTTGCGGGTTGGGGCCAACGTCCTGACTTTC
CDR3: CASSLRVGANVLTF

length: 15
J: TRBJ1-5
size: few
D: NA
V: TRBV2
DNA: TGTGCCAGCACCCAGGGAGGGAATTCCTATCAGCCCCAGCATTTT
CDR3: CASTQGGNSYQPQHF

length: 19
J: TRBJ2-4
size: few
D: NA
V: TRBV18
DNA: TGTGCCAGCTCCCCCTACTCGAGGGTGGACGGCGCTGCCAAAAACATTCAGTACTTC
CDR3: CASSPYSRVDGAAKNIQYF